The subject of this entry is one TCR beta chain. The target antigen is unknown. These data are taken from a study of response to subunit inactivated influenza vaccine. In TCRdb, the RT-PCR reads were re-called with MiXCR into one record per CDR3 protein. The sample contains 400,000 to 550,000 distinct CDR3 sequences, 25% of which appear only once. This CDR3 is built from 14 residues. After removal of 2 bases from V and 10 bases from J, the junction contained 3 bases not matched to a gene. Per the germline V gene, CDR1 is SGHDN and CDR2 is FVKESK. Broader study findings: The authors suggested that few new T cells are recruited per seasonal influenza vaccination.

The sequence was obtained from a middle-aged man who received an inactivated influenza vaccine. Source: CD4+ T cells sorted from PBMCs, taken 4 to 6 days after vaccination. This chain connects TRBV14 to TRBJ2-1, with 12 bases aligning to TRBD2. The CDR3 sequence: CASSQLAGGGEQFF. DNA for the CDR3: TGTGCCAGCAGCCAACTAGCGGGAGGGGGGGAGCAGTTCTTC.